The entry below gives a single TCR beta chain sequence along with its context. Time point defined: after dendritic cell vaccination, including at tumor progression/relapse. Generated by immunoSEQ multiplex PCR, the TCRdb table keeps only in-frame clones and is missing some. This sample has about 94,000 clones, with about 85% found just once. The record originates from a study of glioma-infiltrating T cells after dendritic cell vaccination. At the level of the study: Samples are from glioblastoma patients in Phase I and II dendritic cell vaccine trials. Three intradermal dendritic cell vaccine injections were given every two weeks.

The CDR3 is made up of 15 amino acids. The V and J ends lost 6 bases and 1 base, in that order; junction bases with no gene match: 6. The germline V gene encodes CDR1 MNHNS and CDR2 SASEGT. The TCR sequence derives from a human donor with glioblastoma. The source was blood, collected after dendritic cell vaccination. The rearrangement joins TRBV6-1 to TRBJ1-5; the match to TRBD1 covers 7 bases. In nucleotides, the CDR3 is TGTGCCAGCAGGGAGGGACAGACAAGCAATCAGCCCCAGCATTTT. This codes for CASREGQTSNQPQHF.